This T cell receptor beta chain was sequenced during a study of T-cell memory formation after mild COVID-19. Study results and limitations: CD4/CD8 balance characterized clones contracting day 15 to 85, and CD4+ skew characterized later expanders.

The V and J ends lost 1 base and 7 bases respectively, with 11 bases between them. CDR1 is SGHAT and CDR2 is FQNNGV in the germline V gene. The CDR3 consists of 13 residues. Details on this clonotype: What it binds is unknown.

Using constant-segment primers, 5'RACE produced TCR alpha and TCR beta cDNA libraries carrying sample barcodes and UMIs. MiXCR, applied by TCRdb to the 5' RACE reads, yields one record per CDR3 protein. The sample contains approximately 350,000 distinct CDR3 sequences, 10% to 15% of which appear only once. Sequencing used PBMCs or a T cell subset sorted from them (not recorded which). This receptor was identified in a young man who had mild COVID-19 (a few samples of this study predate the infection). Cell type and time point are not known. V and J are TRBV11-2 and TRBJ2-7, with D possibly being TRBD1 (5 bases). In nucleotides, the CDR3 is TGTGCCAGCAGCTTAGTGGCAGGGTATGAGCAGTACGTC. Protein product: CASSLVAGYEQYV.